The clone carrying this TCR beta chain was observed a handful of times. This sample is part of a study of blood T cell repertoires in COVID-19. Study information: Researchers got acute and convalescent COVID-19 samples from the United States, Italy and Spain. Nucleic acid was either cDNA or gDNA, and it came from T cells, B-cell-depleted T cells, or PBMCs.

In the authors' methods: Amplification of reference gene primers provided the estimated nucleated cell counts. Some clones are missing from TCRdb's copy, which holds only in-frame ones; the method was immunoSEQ multiplex PCR. D and trimming come from the DNA, and the V and J calls and clone size come from that table. The sample has 300,000 or so clones; about 82% are singletons. Trimming took 11 bases from V and 8 from J; bases not matched to a gene: 14. The CDR3 totals 13 residues. CDR1 is MNHEY, CDR2 SVGAGI, per germline. V is TRBV6-5 and J is TRBJ2-7; 8 bases align to TRBD1. The receptor was isolated from a woman between 45 and 60 years old with acute or convalescent COVID-19. Sequenced sample: peripheral blood. The CDR3 DNA reads as TGTGCCTCAGAGTGGACAGGGTTTGCTCAGCAGTACTTC. Amino acids: CASEWTGFAQQYF.